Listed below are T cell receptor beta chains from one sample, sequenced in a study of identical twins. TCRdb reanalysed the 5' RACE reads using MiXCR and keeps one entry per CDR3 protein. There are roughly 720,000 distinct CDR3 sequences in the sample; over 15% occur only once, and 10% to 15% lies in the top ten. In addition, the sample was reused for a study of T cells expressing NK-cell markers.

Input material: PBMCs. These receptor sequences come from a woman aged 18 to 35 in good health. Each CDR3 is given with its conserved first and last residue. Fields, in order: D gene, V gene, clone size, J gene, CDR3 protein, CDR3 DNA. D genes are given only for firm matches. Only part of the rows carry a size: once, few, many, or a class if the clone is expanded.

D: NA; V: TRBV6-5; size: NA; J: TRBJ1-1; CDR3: CASSLRGDEAFF; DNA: TGTGCCAGCAGTTTGAGGGGGGATGAAGCTTTCTTT
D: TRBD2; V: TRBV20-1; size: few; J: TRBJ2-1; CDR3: CSVGASGLNEQFF; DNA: TGCAGTGTAGGGGCTAGCGGCCTCAATGAGCAGTTCTTC
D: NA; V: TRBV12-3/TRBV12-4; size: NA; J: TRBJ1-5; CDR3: CASSRTDLNQPQHF; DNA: TGTGCCAGCAGTCGGACGGACCTTAATCAGCCCCAGCATTTT
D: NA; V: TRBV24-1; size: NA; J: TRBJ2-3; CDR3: CATSLGRSPTDTQYF; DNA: TGTGCCACCAGTTTGGGGAGAAGCCCAACAGATACGCAGTATTTT
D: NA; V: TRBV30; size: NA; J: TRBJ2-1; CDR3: CAWSVQTYNEQFF; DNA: TGTGCCTGGAGTGTTCAGACCTACAATGAGCAGTTCTTC
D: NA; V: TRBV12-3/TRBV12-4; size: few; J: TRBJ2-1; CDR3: CASSFWTAGYNEQFF; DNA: TGTGCCAGCAGTTTTTGGACAGCTGGCTACAATGAGCAGTTCTTC
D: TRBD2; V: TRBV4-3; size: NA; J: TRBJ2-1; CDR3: CASSQAASGVGNEQFF; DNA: TGCGCCAGCAGCCAAGCGGCTAGCGGAGTAGGGAATGAGCAGTTCTTC
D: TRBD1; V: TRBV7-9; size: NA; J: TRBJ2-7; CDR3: CASSLQGQVYEQYF; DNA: TGTGCCAGCAGCTTGCAGGGACAGGTCTACGAGCAGTACTTC
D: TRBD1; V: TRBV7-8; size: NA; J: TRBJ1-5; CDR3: CASSLVSGGHQPQHF; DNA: TGTGCCAGCAGCTTAGTTTCAGGGGGCCATCAGCCCCAGCATTTT
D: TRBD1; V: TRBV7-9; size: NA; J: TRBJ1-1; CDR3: CASNDRGHTEAFF; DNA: TGTGCCAGCAACGACAGGGGGCACACTGAAGCTTTCTTT
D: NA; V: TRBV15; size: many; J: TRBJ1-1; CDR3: CATSRGRNTEAFF; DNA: TGTGCCACCAGCAGAGGTAGGAACACTGAAGCTTTCTTT
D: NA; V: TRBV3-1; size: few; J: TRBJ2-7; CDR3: CASRHYAGAGEQYF; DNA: TGTGCCAGCAGGCATTATGCGGGGGCAGGCGAGCAGTACTTC
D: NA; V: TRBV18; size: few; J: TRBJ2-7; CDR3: CASSPGGAVHSYEQYF; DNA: TGTGCCAGCTCACCAGGGGGGGCAGTCCACTCCTACGAGCAGTACTTC
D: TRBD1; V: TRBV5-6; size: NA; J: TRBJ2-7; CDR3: CASSWKQGKRYEQYF; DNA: TGTGCCAGCAGCTGGAAACAGGGGAAGAGGTACGAGCAGTACTTC
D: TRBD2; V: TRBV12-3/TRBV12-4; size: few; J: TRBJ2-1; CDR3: CASSLGSGTPNEQFF; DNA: TGTGCCAGCAGTTTAGGTAGCGGGACCCCCAATGAGCAGTTCTTC
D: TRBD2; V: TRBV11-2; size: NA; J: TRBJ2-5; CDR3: CASSSVAGGRETQYF; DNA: TGTGCCAGCAGCTCCGTAGCGGGAGGGCGAGAGACCCAGTACTTC
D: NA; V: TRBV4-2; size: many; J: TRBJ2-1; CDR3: CASSLSQGNEQFF; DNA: TGTGCCAGCAGCCTAAGTCAGGGTAATGAGCAGTTCTTC
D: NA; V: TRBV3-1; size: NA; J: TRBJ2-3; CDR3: CASSQDASGTDTQYF; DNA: TGTGCCAGCAGCCAAGACGCTAGCGGCACAGATACGCAGTATTTT
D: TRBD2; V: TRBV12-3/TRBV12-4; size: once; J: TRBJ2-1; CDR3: CTSSNPGTSGRGTYNEQFF; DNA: TGTACCAGCAGTAACCCCGGGACTAGCGGGAGAGGAACCTACAATGAGCAGTTCTTC
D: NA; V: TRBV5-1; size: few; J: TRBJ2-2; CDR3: CASRKPGRGTGELFF; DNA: TGCGCCAGCAGAAAACCGGGCCGAGGGACCGGGGAGCTGTTTTTT
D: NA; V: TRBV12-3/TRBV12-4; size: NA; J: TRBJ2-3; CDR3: CASRLAEGPDTQYF; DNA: TGTGCCAGCCGCCTGGCCGAAGGGCCCGATACGCAGTATTTT
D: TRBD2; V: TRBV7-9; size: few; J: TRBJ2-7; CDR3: CASSRLAGPYEQYF; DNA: TGTGCCAGCAGCCGCCTAGCGGGCCCCTACGAGCAGTACTTC
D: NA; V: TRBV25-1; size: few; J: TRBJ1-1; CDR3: CASGRTVTEAFF; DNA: TGTGCCAGCGGCAGGACAGTGACTGAAGCTTTTTTT
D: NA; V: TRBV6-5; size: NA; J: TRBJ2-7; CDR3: CASSYSRDIYEQYF; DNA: TGTGCCAGCAGTTACTCCCGGGACATTTACGAGCAGTACTTC
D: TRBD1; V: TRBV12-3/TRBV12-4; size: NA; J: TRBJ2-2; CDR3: CASSFQGAVTGELFF; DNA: TGTGCCAGCAGTTTTCAGGGGGCCGTCACCGGGGAGCTGTTTTTT
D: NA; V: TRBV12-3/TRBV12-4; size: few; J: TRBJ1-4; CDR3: CASSFRGAGNEKLFF; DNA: TGTGCCAGCAGTTTTAGGGGAGCGGGTAATGAAAAACTGTTTTTT
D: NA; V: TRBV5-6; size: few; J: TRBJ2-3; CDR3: CASSLGQGMVADTQYF; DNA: TGTGCCAGCAGCTTGGGCCAGGGGATGGTCGCAGATACGCAGTATTTT